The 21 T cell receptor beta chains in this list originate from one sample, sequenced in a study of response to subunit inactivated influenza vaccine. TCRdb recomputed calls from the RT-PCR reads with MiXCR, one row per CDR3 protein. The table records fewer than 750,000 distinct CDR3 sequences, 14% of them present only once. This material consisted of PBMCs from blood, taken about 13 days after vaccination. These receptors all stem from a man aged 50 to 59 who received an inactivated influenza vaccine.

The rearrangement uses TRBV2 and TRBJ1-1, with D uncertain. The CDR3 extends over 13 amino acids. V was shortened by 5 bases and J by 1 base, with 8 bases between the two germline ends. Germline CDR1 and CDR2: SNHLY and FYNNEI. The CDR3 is CASSNLGNTEAFF. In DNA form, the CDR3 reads TGTGCCAGCAGTAACCTAGGGAACACTGAAGCTTTCTTT.

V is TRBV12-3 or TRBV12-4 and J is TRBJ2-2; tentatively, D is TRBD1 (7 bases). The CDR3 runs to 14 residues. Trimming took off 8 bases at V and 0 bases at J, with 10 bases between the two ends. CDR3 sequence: CASAGQTNTGELFF. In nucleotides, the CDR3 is TGTGCCAGCGCGGGACAGACGAACACCGGGGAGCTGTTTTTT.

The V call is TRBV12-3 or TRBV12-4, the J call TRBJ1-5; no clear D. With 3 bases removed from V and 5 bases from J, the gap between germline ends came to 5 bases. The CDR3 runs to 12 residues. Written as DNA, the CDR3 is TGTGCCAGCAGTTTGCAGTATCAGCCCCAGCATTTT. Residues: CASSLQYQPQHF.

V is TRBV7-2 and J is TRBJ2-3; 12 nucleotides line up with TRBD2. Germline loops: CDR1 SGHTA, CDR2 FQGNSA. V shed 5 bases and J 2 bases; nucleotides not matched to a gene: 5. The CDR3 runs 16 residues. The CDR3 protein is CASSHRLAGATDTQYF. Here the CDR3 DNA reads TGTGCCAGCAGCCACAGACTAGCGGGGGCCACAGATACGCAGTATTTT.

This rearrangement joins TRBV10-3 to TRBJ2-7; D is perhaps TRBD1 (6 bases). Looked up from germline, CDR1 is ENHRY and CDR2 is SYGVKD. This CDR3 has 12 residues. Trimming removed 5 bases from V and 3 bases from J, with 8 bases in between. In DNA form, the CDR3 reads TGTGCCATCAGTCAGGACAGCTACGAGCAGTACTTC. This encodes CAISQDSYEQYF.

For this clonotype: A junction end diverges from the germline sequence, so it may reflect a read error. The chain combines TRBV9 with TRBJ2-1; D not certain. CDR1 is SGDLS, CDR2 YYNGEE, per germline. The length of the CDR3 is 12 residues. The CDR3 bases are TGTGCCATCAGCGTTACTTGGAATGAGCAGTTCTTC. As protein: CAISVTWNEQFF.

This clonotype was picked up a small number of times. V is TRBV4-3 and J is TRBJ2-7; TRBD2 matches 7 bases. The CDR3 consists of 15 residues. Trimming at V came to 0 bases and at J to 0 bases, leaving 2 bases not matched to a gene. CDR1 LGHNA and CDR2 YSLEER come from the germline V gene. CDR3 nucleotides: TGCGCCAGCAGCCAAGAAGCGGGGTACTCCTACGAGCAGTACTTC. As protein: CASSQEAGYSYEQYF.

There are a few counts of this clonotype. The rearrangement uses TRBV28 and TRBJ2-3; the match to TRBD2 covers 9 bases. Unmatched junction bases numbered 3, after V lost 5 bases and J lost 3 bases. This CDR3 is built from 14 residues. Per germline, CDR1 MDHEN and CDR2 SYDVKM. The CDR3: CASSPSGITDTQYF. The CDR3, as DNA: TGTGCCAGCAGTCCTAGCGGGATTACAGATACGCAGTATTTT.

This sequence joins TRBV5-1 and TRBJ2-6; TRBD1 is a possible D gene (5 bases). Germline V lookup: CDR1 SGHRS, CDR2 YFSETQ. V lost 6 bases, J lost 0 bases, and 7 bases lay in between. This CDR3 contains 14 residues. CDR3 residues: CASNQGSGANVLTF. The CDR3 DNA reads TGCGCCAGCAACCAGGGCTCTGGGGCCAACGTCCTGACTTTC.

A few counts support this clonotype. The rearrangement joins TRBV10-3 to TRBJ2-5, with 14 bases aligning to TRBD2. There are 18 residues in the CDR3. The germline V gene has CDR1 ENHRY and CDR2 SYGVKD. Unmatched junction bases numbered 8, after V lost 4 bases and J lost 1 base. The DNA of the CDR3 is TGTGCCATCAGTGCCGGGACTAGCGGGGGTCATTTCCAAGAGACCCAGTACTTC. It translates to CAISAGTSGGHFQETQYF.

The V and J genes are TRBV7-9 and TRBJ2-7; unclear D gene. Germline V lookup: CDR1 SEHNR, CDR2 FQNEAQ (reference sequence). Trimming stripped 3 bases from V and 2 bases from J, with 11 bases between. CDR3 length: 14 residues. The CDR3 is CASSLSRRPYEQYF. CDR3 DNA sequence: TGTGCCAGCAGCTTGTCCCGGCGACCCTACGAGCAGTACTTC. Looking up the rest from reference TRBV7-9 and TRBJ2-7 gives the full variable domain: DTGVSQNPRHKITKRGQNVTFRCDPISEHNRLYWYRQTLGQGPEFLTYFQNEAQLEKSRLLSDRFSAERPKGSFSTLEIQRTEQGDSAMYLCASSLSRRPYEQYFGPGTRLTVT.

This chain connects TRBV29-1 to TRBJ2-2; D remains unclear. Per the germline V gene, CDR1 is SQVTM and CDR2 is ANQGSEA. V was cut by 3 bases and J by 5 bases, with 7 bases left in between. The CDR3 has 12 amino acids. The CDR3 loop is CSVDARTGELFF. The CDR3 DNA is TGCAGCGTTGACGCGAGAACCGGGGAGCTGTTTTTT.

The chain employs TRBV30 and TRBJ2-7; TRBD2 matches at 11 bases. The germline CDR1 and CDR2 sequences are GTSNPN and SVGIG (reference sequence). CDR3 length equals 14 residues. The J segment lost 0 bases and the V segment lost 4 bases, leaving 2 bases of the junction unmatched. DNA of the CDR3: TGTGCCTGGACCGGGACTAGCGGCTCCTACGAGCAGTACTTC. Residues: CAWTGTSGSYEQYF. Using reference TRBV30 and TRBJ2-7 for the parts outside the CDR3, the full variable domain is SQTIHQWPATLVQPVGSPLSLECTVEGTSNPNLYWYRQAAGRGLQLLFYSVGIGQISSEVPQNLSASRPQDRQFILSSKKLLLSDSGFYLCAWTGTSGSYEQYFGPGTRLTVT.

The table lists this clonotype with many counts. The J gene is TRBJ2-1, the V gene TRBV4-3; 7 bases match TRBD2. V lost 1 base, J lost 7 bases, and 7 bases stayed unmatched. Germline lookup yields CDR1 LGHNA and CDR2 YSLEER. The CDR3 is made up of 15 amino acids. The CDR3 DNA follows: TGCGCCAGCAGCCAAGCGGGGGGACCTTTGAATGAGCAGTTCTTC. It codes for CASSQAGGPLNEQFF.

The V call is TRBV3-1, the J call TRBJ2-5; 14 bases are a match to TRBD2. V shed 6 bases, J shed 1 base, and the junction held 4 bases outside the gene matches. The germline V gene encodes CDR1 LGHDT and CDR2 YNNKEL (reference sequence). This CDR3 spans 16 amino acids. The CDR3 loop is CASSRTSGGFQETQYF. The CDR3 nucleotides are TGTGCCAGCAGTCGGACTAGCGGGGGGTTCCAAGAGACCCAGTACTTC.

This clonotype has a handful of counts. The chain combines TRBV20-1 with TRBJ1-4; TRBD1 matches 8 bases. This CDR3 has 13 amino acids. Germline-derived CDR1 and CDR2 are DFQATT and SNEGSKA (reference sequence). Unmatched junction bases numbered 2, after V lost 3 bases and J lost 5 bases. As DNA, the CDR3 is TGCAGTGCTAGGCGGACAGGGAATGAAAAACTGTTTTTT. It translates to CSARRTGNEKLFF.

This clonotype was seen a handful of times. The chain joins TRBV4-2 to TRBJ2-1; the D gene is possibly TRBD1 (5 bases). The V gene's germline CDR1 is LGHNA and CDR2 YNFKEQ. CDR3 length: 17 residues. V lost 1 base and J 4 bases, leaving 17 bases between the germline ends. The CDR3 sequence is CASSQGRETATYNEQFF. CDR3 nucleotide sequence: TGTGCCAGCAGCCAAGGTCGCGAGACAGCTACTTACAATGAGCAGTTCTTC.

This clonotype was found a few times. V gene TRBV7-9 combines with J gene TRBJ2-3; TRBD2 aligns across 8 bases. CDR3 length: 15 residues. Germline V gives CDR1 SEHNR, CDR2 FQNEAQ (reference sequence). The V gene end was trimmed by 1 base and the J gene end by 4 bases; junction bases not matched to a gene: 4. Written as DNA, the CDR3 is TGTGCCAGCAGCTTAGTGTTAGCGGGGTCAGATACGCAGTATTTT. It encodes CASSLVLAGSDTQYF. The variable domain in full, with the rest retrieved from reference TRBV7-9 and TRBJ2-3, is DTGVSQNPRHKITKRGQNVTFRCDPISEHNRLYWYRQTLGQGPEFLTYFQNEAQLEKSRLLSDRFSAERPKGSFSTLEIQRTEQGDSAMYLCASSLVLAGSDTQYFGPGTRLTVL.

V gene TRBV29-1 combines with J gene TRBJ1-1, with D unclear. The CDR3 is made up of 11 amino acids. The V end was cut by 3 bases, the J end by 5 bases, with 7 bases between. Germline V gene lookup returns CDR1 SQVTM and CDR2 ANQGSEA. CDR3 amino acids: CSVERATEAFF. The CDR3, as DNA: TGCAGCGTTGAGAGGGCTACTGAAGCTTTCTTT. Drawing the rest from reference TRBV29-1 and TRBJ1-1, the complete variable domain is SAVISQKPSRDICQRGTSLTIQCQVDSQVTMMFWYRQQPGQSLTLIATANQGSEATYESGFVIDKFPISRPNLTFSTLTVSNMSPEDSSIYLCSVERATEAFFGQGTRLTVV.

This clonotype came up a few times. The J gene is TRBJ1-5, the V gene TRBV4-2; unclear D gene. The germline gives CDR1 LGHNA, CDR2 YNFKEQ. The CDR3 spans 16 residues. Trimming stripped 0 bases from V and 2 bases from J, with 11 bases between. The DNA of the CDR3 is TGTGCCAGCAGCCAAGAGGAGGGATTGGGCAATCAGCCCCAGCATTTT. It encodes CASSQEEGLGNQPQHF.

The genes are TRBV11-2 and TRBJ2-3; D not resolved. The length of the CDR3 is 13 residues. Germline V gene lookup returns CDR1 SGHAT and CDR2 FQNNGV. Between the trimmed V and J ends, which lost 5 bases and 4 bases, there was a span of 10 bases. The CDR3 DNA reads TGTGCCAGCAGCGGTAGGGTGGCAGATACGCAGTATTTT. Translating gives CASSGRVADTQYF. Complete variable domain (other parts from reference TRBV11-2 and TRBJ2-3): EAGVAQSPRYKIIEKRQSVAFWCNPISGHATLYWYQQILGQGPKLLIQFQNNGVVDDSQLPKDRFSAERLKGVDSTLKIQPAKLEDSAVYLCASSGRVADTQYFGPGTRLTVL.